This T cell receptor (beta chain) originates from a study of cytomegalovirus exposure and HLA in healthy donors. Across the study: It was reported in a later analysis that the roughly 120 validation repertoires used the same platform as the roughly 700 first-cohort repertoires. Regarding the study as a whole: High specificity and sensitivity for cytomegalovirus status were reported for the classifier. Some public TCRs appeared in many individuals, while most sequences were rare.

With regard to this clone: Its specificity is unknown. The sample carries other DNA sequences with the same CDR3.

The donors belonged to the approximately 130-subject validation cohort, separate from the approximately 700-subject first cohort. Method: immunoSEQ multiplex PCR; TCRdb's copy keeps in-frame clones and lacks some. The sample comprises about 200,000 clones, roughly 83% of which are singletons, and around 5.4% rests with the top ten. The V and J ends lost 3 bases and 0 bases respectively, with 6 bases between them. Germline lookup yields CDR1 KGHSH and CDR2 LQKENI. There are 14 residues in the CDR3. The TCR sequence derives from a young woman in good health and CMV-seronegative. The gene calls are TRBV18 and TRBJ1-3; the D gene is possibly TRBD1 (5 bases). The sequenced sample was PBMCs. The CDR3 loop is CASSPQGSGNTIYF. Here the CDR3 DNA reads TGTGCCAGCTCACCGCAGGGCTCTGGAAACACCATATATTTT.